This record concerns one T cell receptor beta chain sequence. No cognate antigen has been identified for it. No per-base quality is available; no much larger clone lies one base away. TCR CDR3 regions were amplified from genomic DNA by multiplex PCR using the deep immunoSEQ assay. Extracted genomic DNA from each cell subset was distributed evenly across all wells of several immunoSEQ 96-well plates, and each plate was treated as a replicate. For sorted subsets, 200 ng of genomic DNA, equivalent to about 30,000 T cell genomes, went into each replicate PCR. Purified libraries were measured with a Qubit 3.0 fluorometer, size-checked on a Bioanalyzer 2100, and measured again with the KAPA Library Quantification kit. A separate single-read 150-cycle Illumina NextSeq 550 flow cell was used to sequence each immunoSEQ 96-well plate. The source study handled its data this way. Because only junctional sequences without quality scores were contained in the immunoSEQ output, filtering matching that applied to full-length reads could not be performed. Sequences were annotated with PyIR, a Python wrapper for IgBLAST v1.9, and V/J genes and CDR3 were assigned using IMGT germline references. Reads were filtered out if the reads had weak V/J assignments (E-value above 1e-6), no CDR3, stop codons, out-of-frame junctions, or ambiguous translated residues. A V3J clonotype was defined by an identical inferred V gene, J gene, and CDR3 amino acid sequence. Percentage overlap between repertoires was calculated by dividing the number of shared unique clonotypes by the size of the smaller repertoire. Repertoire richness was assessed with RTK rarefaction, the Chao1 estimator, and Recon v2.1 estimates of unobserved clonotypes. OLGA was used to compute generation probabilities for all TCRbeta clonotypes that the gDNA method yielded from a few donors. Not all clones reach the TCRdb copy of this immuneACCESS table, which keeps in-frame sequences only. Checked studies attribute under half of the gap to unresolved V genes and leave the rest unexplained. D and trimming were read from the DNA, whereas the V and J calls and clone size are those reported in that table. The table for this sample lists about 2.2 million clones; around 93% of them were counted only once. The ten largest clones represent under 2% of the sample.

CD8 naive samples were obtained by positive selection for CCR7 among CD45RO-negative cells, yielding a CD45RA+CCR7+ population from which TemRA cells were excluded. The donors were healthy, HIV-negative adults who had no recently reported acute infections or vaccinations. All donors were Caucasian adults living in Nashville, Tennessee, USA. After blood collection by leukapheresis, PBMCs were isolated using Ficoll-Histopaque density gradient centrifugation and then cryopreserved in the vapor phase of liquid nitrogen. Analytical flow cytometry was used to check the purity and quantity of every magnetically sorted T cell population. From each sorted fraction, genomic DNA was isolated and quantified by UV absorbance on a Nanodrop 2000c. The data were obtained in a study of shared clonotypes between healthy human individuals (dated by TCRdb to the early 2020s). Regarding the study in general: The cohort included three men and two women between 18 and 49 years of age. For each donor, CD4 naive and CD4 memory were each given three plates, CD8 naive was given two plates, and CD8 memory was given one plate. To estimate repertoire size and how much clonotypes are shared between individuals, the study performed deep sequencing of blood TCR repertoires from a handful of healthy adults. Different laboratories and diverse techniques were used to prepare libraries and sequence TCR repertoires, to increase sequencing depth and limit assay-specific biases. Between about 0.94 and 8.9 billion PBMCs per donor were obtained by leukapheresis. The study at large found these results: Only blood was sampled, and tissue TCR repertoires likely differ from those in blood. Pairwise subsampling led to the expectation that sequencing depth would affect the degree of clonotype sharing among donors. Clonotypes shared by all four sorted-subset donors showed higher generation probabilities than non-shared clonotypes. Even with the large sequencing depth, rarefaction of the sorted-subset datasets indicated that sequencing was incomplete. When a few donors were compared, the shared fraction of clonotypes was 5% to 6.5% for naive CD4, over 3% for naive CD8, about 2.4% for memory CD4, and around 0.4% for memory CD8. The small number of donors limited the genetic and exposure-history diversity represented. Larger estimated clonotype richness was generally found for naive subsets than for memory subsets.

Looking up the germline V gene (reference sequence) yields CDR1 SEHNR and CDR2 FQNEAQ. The cysteine opens and the phenylalanine closes a CDR3 of 13 amino acids. Only the CDR3 portion is preserved as DNA: 39 bases, with reading frame beginning at the first base. Cut back by 5 bases and 6 bases, the V and J ends lie 11 bases apart. The clonotype was recovered from a man between 18 and 35 years old in good health. Some clones in this sample may be carry-over from other donors' samples. The chain was built from TRBV7-9 and TRBJ1-3; TRBD1 might be the D gene, on 6 matching bases. Input material: naive CD8+ T cells from PBMCs. The cell subset or site label here, explained by the study, means: CD45RA+CCR7+. The DNA sequence reads TGTGCCAGCAGCGGGGCGGGACAAAACACCATATATTTT. Its coded protein is CASSGAGQNTIYF.